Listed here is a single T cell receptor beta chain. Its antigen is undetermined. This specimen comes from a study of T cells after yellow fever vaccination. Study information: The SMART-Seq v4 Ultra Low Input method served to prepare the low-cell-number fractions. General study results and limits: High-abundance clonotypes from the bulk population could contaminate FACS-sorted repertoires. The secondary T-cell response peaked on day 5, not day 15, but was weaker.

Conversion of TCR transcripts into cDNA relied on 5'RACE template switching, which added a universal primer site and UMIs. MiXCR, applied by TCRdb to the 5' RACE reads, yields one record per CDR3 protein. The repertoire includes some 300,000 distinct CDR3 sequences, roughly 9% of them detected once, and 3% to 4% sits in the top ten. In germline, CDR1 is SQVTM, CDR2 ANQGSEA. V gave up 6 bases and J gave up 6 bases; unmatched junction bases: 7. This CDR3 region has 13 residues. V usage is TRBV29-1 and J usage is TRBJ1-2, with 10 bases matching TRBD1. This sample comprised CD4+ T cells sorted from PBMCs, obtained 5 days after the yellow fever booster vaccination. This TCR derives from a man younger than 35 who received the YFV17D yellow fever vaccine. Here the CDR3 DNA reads TGCAGCGTCGACTCGACAGGGGGCGATGGCTACACCTTC. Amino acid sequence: CSVDSTGGDGYTF.